The 3 T cell receptor beta chains presented below share a single source sample, sequenced in a study of regulatory T cells in long-lasting Graves disease. Sample time point: newly diagnosed GD, antithyroid drugs for less than 3 months. PBMC-derived RNA was used for the TCR library. Libraries of TCR beta came from iRepertoire HTBI primers plus Arm-PCR of CDR3 regions. Using its own MiXCR run on the multiplex PCR reads, TCRdb lists one record per CDR3 protein. The sample carries around 400,000 distinct CDR3 sequences, 15% recorded once. This sample also belongs to another study, concerning T cells in Graves' hyperthyroidism and ophthalmopathy.

The sequencing here drew on peripheral blood mononuclear cells (PBMCs), taken at new diagnosis, from a patient treated with antithyroid drugs. Receptors were obtained from a woman aged 40 to 50 with Graves disease.

With respect to this clonotype: This may be a read error: a much more frequent sequence differs by one nucleotide. The V gene is TRBV11-2, the J gene TRBJ1-1, with 8 bases that match TRBD1. Per the germline V gene, CDR1 is SGHAT and CDR2 is FQNNGV. J was trimmed by 3 bases and V by 4 bases; bases with no gene match: 4. This CDR3 spans 14 amino acids. The CDR3 here is CASSSLQGDTEAFF. The CDR3 region has the DNA TGTGCCAGCAGCTCACTACAGGGGGACACTGAAGCTTTCTTT.

This clonotype was seen only a few times. The chain employs TRBV29-1 and TRBJ1-2; 7 nucleotides match TRBD1. Germline V gene sequence: CDR1 SQVTM, CDR2 ANQGSEA. Trimming cost V 4 bases and J 3 bases; bases outside gene matches: 5. The CDR3 spans 13 residues. CDR3 coding DNA: TGCAGCGTTGTGACAGGGTGGGACTATGGCTACACCTTC. Translating gives CSVVTGWDYGYTF.

The sample holds one count of this clonotype. The DNA of the CDR3 is TGTGCCAGCACCCTGTCGGGACAGGGGAACTATGGCTACACCTTC. Amino acids: CASTLSGQGNYGYTF. The gene calls are TRBV6-2 or TRBV6-3 and TRBJ1-2; 10 nucleotides align to TRBD1. After removal of 7 bases from V and 2 bases from J, the junction contained 7 bases not matched to a gene. The germline gives CDR1 MNHEY, CDR2 SVGEGT. This CDR3 region has 15 residues.